Listed here are 3 T cell receptor beta chains from one sample, sequenced in a study of T cells in Graves' hyperthyroidism and ophthalmopathy. Authors of the study amplified TCR beta CDR3 regions from RNA transcripts. HTBI primers were employed in a first-round RT-PCR of the TCR CDR3. Using its own MiXCR run on the multiplex PCR reads, TCRdb lists one record per CDR3 protein. The sample lists some 340,000 distinct CDR3 sequences; around 15% were seen once. Sample: blood. The source is a woman aged 40 to 50 with Graves' ophthalmopathy.

This clonotype was seen repeatedly, ten times or more. The gene calls are TRBV11-2 and TRBJ1-6; D gene unclear. The V and J ends lost 0 bases and 9 bases respectively, with 0 bases between them. Germline V lookup: CDR1 SGHAT, CDR2 FQNNGV. This CDR3 contains 11 residues. The CDR3 is CASSLDSPLHF. Written as DNA, the CDR3 is TGTGCCAGCAGCTTAGATTCACCCCTCCACTTT.

This clonotype was counted a few times. CDR3 nucleotides: TGTGCCAGCTCTTACGGTAGCCCAGATAGCAATCAGCCCCAGCATTTT. Translated, it gives CASSYGSPDSNQPQHF. This chain links TRBV18 with TRBJ1-5; D remains unclear. The CDR3 extends over 16 amino acids. V lost 6 bases to trimming and J lost 0 bases, with 15 bases between them. Germline loops: CDR1 KGHSH, CDR2 LQKENI.

The chain combines TRBV20-1 with TRBJ2-5; 8 nucleotides agree with TRBD1. V shed 3 bases and J 6 bases; nucleotides not matched to a gene: 9. CDR3 length equals 14 residues. Germline V gene sequence: CDR1 DFQATT, CDR2 SNEGSKA (reference sequence). CDR3 protein: CSASGQTGEKTQYF. The CDR3 nucleotides read TGCAGTGCTAGCGGTCAGACAGGGGAGAAGACCCAGTACTTC.